A selection of T cell receptor beta chains follows, all from one sample in a study of Ad26.COV2.S vaccination and SARS-CoV-2 variants. The table came from immunoSEQ multiplex PCR; TCRdb's copy has only in-frame clones and leaves some out. The repertoire includes some 320,000 clones, roughly 80% of them detected once, and 2% to 2.5% sits in the top ten. The sequences come from peripheral blood, collected in a trial of Ad26.COV2.S vaccine versus placebo. The receptors derive from a person between 18 and 65 years old who received the Ad26.COV2.S COVID-19 vaccine or a placebo. CDR3s leave out the opening cysteine and the closing phenylalanine or tryptophan. Each record gives: V gene, J gene, clone size, CDR3 protein. The listing skips clone size in some rows; elsewhere it reads once, few, many or a size class.

v_gene: TRBV6-1
j_gene: TRBJ2-5
abundance: -
CDR3aa: ASSEGVRAQETQY

v_gene: TRBV27
j_gene: TRBJ2-2
abundance: -
CDR3aa: ASLSSGGDTGELF

v_gene: TRBV18
j_gene: TRBJ2-5
abundance: -
CDR3aa: ASSPTSGEETQY

v_gene: TRBV5-4
j_gene: TRBJ2-1
abundance: -
CDR3aa: ASSSGLAGGYNEQF

v_gene: TRBV7-9
j_gene: TRBJ1-1
abundance: -
CDR3aa: ASSQVVGVTEAF

v_gene: TRBV7-2
j_gene: TRBJ2-3
abundance: -
CDR3aa: ASSRQVDTQY

v_gene: TRBV19
j_gene: TRBJ2-1
abundance: -
CDR3aa: ASSIDLPTGSYNEQF

v_gene: TRBV27
j_gene: TRBJ1-1
abundance: -
CDR3aa: ASSPTTGGNTEAF

v_gene: TRBV7-9
j_gene: TRBJ2-3
abundance: -
CDR3aa: ASSPRQGRSADTQY

v_gene: TRBV5-5
j_gene: TRBJ1-4
abundance: -
CDR3aa: ASSSKSPTNEKLF

v_gene: TRBV21-1
j_gene: TRBJ2-6
abundance: -
CDR3aa: ASSKALGDSQYSGANVLT

v_gene: TRBV7-2
j_gene: TRBJ1-3
abundance: -
CDR3aa: ASSTGPHSGNTIY

v_gene: TRBV5-6
j_gene: TRBJ2-7
abundance: -
CDR3aa: ASSPFGGILYEQY

v_gene: TRBV6-5
j_gene: TRBJ2-1
abundance: -
CDR3aa: ASSSFSPFNEQF

v_gene: TRBV27
j_gene: TRBJ2-2
abundance: few
CDR3aa: ASNRGYPGELF

v_gene: TRBV6-1
j_gene: TRBJ1-1
abundance: -
CDR3aa: ASSETGGAYTEAF

v_gene: TRBV19
j_gene: TRBJ1-2
abundance: -
CDR3aa: ASSMRTGFSNYGYT

v_gene: TRBV3-1/TRBV3-2
j_gene: TRBJ1-2
abundance: -
CDR3aa: ASSQGEQPGGGYT

v_gene: TRBV20-1
j_gene: TRBJ1-1
abundance: once
CDR3aa: SAAGATEAF

v_gene: TRBV5-1
j_gene: TRBJ2-3
abundance: -
CDR3aa: ASSPGHYTDTQY

v_gene: TRBV6-4
j_gene: TRBJ2-1
abundance: few
CDR3aa: ASSQTSGGDYNEQF

v_gene: TRBV3-1/TRBV3-2
j_gene: TRBJ1-3
abundance: -
CDR3aa: ASSRQAGIGNTIY

v_gene: TRBV7-8
j_gene: TRBJ2-5
abundance: -
CDR3aa: ASSPGQGNDLETQY

v_gene: TRBV7-2
j_gene: TRBJ2-5
abundance: -
CDR3aa: ASSAGTTSQETQY

v_gene: TRBV14
j_gene: TRBJ1-2
abundance: -
CDR3aa: ASSQGTLAGYT

v_gene: TRBV7-8
j_gene: TRBJ2-7
abundance: -
CDR3aa: ASSLVGQMLEQY

v_gene: TRBV6-5
j_gene: TRBJ2-7
abundance: -
CDR3aa: ASRAGTTSRYEQY

v_gene: TRBV5-4
j_gene: TRBJ2-1
abundance: -
CDR3aa: ASSSPGTSRNEQF

v_gene: TRBV7-2
j_gene: TRBJ2-5
abundance: -
CDR3aa: ASSPGLAGGPGWETQY

v_gene: TRBV19
j_gene: TRBJ1-1
abundance: -
CDR3aa: ASSPWDGVAF

v_gene: TRBV2
j_gene: TRBJ2-7
abundance: -
CDR3aa: ASSEVDEQY

v_gene: TRBV6-1
j_gene: TRBJ1-2
abundance: -
CDR3aa: ASSETPGGLIYGYT

v_gene: TRBV18
j_gene: TRBJ2-4
abundance: -
CDR3aa: ASSPGGGSDIQY

v_gene: TRBV5-1
j_gene: TRBJ1-1
abundance: -
CDR3aa: ASSTGGNTEAF

v_gene: TRBV11-3
j_gene: TRBJ1-6
abundance: -
CDR3aa: ASSFFQSPLH

v_gene: TRBV15
j_gene: TRBJ2-1
abundance: -
CDR3aa: ATSRVNRPAYNEQF

v_gene: TRBV14
j_gene: TRBJ2-3
abundance: -
CDR3aa: ASRQSSTDTQY

v_gene: TRBV28
j_gene: TRBJ1-5
abundance: -
CDR3aa: AIGTGNQPQH

v_gene: TRBV5-1
j_gene: TRBJ1-1
abundance: -
CDR3aa: ASSLWQGGQVVTEAF

v_gene: TRBV11-3
j_gene: TRBJ2-1
abundance: once
CDR3aa: ASSSDSGTEQF

v_gene: TRBV14
j_gene: TRBJ1-4
abundance: many
CDR3aa: ASSQTRTATNEKLF

v_gene: TRBV11-2
j_gene: TRBJ2-2
abundance: -
CDR3aa: ASRPGRPNTGELF

v_gene: TRBV2
j_gene: TRBJ1-2
abundance: -
CDR3aa: ASSEGPYGYT

v_gene: TRBV10-1
j_gene: TRBJ2-6
abundance: -
CDR3aa: ASSEGGQGNVLT

v_gene: TRBV28
j_gene: TRBJ1-4
abundance: -
CDR3aa: AGRDRVNEKLF

v_gene: TRBV5-4
j_gene: TRBJ2-5
abundance: few
CDR3aa: ASSSRSGGAVETQY

v_gene: TRBV2
j_gene: TRBJ1-5
abundance: -
CDR3aa: ASSDFQAFSNQPQH

v_gene: TRBV4-2
j_gene: TRBJ2-7
abundance: -
CDR3aa: ASSHSRDRDYEQY

v_gene: TRBV3-1/TRBV3-2
j_gene: TRBJ2-2
abundance: -
CDR3aa: ASSQKDRGRTGELF

v_gene: TRBV7-9
j_gene: TRBJ2-2
abundance: -
CDR3aa: ASSPQGGGYTGELF

v_gene: TRBV2
j_gene: TRBJ1-5
abundance: once
CDR3aa: ASSRDVEPQH

v_gene: TRBV11-1
j_gene: TRBJ2-5
abundance: -
CDR3aa: ASTPDRQETQY

v_gene: TRBV9
j_gene: TRBJ2-5
abundance: -
CDR3aa: ASSVGGVTETQY

v_gene: TRBV29-1
j_gene: TRBJ2-7
abundance: -
CDR3aa: SVDLRDRVSYEQY